This record covers a single TCR beta chain. Only in-frame clones appear in the TCRdb table, and some are missing; sequencing was by immunoSEQ multiplex PCR. This table holds roughly 280,000 clones, around 84% found once. The sample is drawn from a study of blood T cell repertoires in COVID-19. For the study at large: From T cells, B-cell-depleted T cells, or PBMCs came the material, which was cDNA or gDNA.

CDR1 is LGHNA and CDR2 is YSLEER in the germline V gene. Trimming removed 4 bases at V and 3 bases at J, with 12 bases between. This CDR3 spans 15 amino acids. The sample was peripheral blood. The chain is built from TRBV4-3 and TRBJ1-4; maybe TRBD1 (6 bases). The receptor was derived from a man aged 55 to 70 with acute or convalescent COVID-19. As DNA, the CDR3 is TGCGCCAGCAGCCTCATCAGGGGCCCTAATGAAAAACTGTTTTTT. It yields the protein CASSLIRGPNEKLFF.